What follows are 19 T cell receptor beta chains derived from one specimen sequenced in a study of beta chain features in type 1 diabetes. Reverse transcription of all isolated RNA meant that expressed TCRB transcripts were sequenced. Measured with immunoSEQ multiplex PCR; TCRdb has only the in-frame clones, and not every one. The sample includes roughly 310,000 clones, 11% of them seen just once. What was sequenced was naive CD4+ T cells from blood. Source of these receptors: a woman in her 30s in good health.

The rearrangement links TRBV27 to TRBJ2-1; D perhaps matches TRBD2 (5 bases). Trimming took 8 bases from V and 14 from J, leaving 16 bases between them. CDR1 is MNHEY, CDR2 SMNVEV, per germline (reference sequence). CDR3 length: 11 residues. The CDR3 nucleotides are TGTGCCAGCGGACTTGCCCGCAGGAAGTTCTTC. Residues: CASGLARRKFF.

The CDR3 region has the DNA TGTGCCAGCAGCTTAGTATCCACCATATATTTT. Protein sequence: CASSLVSTIYF. The chain couples TRBV7-9 to TRBJ1-3; D unclear. Trimming removed 1 base from V and 9 bases from J, with 4 bases in between. Germline loops: CDR1 SEHNR, CDR2 FQNEAQ (reference sequence). This CDR3 is 11 amino acids long.

The chain joins TRBV23-1 to TRBJ2-1, with 10 bases aligning to TRBD2. TRBV23-1 counts as an open reading frame of uncertain function. V dropped 0 bases and J dropped 8; count of bases not matched to a gene: 13. The CDR3 contains 18 residues. The CDR3 sequence is CASSQSNPRASGSYEQFF. CDR3 in DNA: TGCGCCAGCAGTCAATCAAACCCGCGGGCTAGCGGGAGCTATGAGCAGTTCTTC.

This chain's CDR3 is CASGLRGIVGQSTRGNQPQHF. As DNA, the CDR3 is TGTGCCAGCGGCCTTAGGGGCATCGTGGGGCAGTCAACGAGAGGCAATCAGCCCCAGCATTTT. This chain links TRBV27 with TRBJ1-5; possible D gene TRBD1, 5 bases. V was clipped by 8 bases and J by 2 bases, with 34 bases between them. Germline CDR1 reads MNHEY; CDR2 reads SMNVEV (reference sequence). CDR3 length: 21 amino acids.

The chain joins TRBV6-5 to TRBJ1-5; perhaps TRBD1 as D (5 bases). The germline V gene has CDR1 MNHEY and CDR2 SVGAGI. Trimming left V 6 bases short and J 7 bases short, with 13 bases between. The CDR3 contains 13 residues. The CDR3 is CASRRGVGQPQHF. CDR3 nucleotide sequence: TGTGCCAGCAGGCGGGGGGTGGGACAGCCCCAGCATTTT.

The CDR3 here is CASSLQGDDYGYTF. DNA of the CDR3: TGTGCCAGCTCTCTACAGGGGGACGACTATGGCTACACCTTC. The chain carries TRBV18 and TRBJ1-2; 8 nucleotides agree with TRBD1. Germline CDR1 reads KGHSH; CDR2 reads LQKENI. The CDR3 loop spans 14 amino acids. The junction had 6 bases not matched to a gene; V was cut back by 6 bases and J by 3 bases.

The rearrangement links TRBV7-3 to TRBJ2-1; 8 bases match TRBD2. The CDR3 totals 16 residues. The ends lost 3 bases at V and 0 bases at J; junction bases unmatched: 4. In germline, CDR1 is SGHTA, CDR2 FQGTGA. The CDR3 coding sequence is TGTGCCAGCAGCTTCGGTAGCGGGAACTCCTACAATGAGCAGTTCTTC. Protein product: CASSFGSGNSYNEQFF.

The gene calls are TRBV25-1 and TRBJ1-1; D perhaps matches TRBD1 (5 bases). V dropped 4 bases and J dropped 1 base, with 13 bases sitting between them. CDR1 is MGHDK, CDR2 SYGVNS, per germline. The CDR3 contains 15 residues. CDR3 coding DNA: TGTGCCAGCAGTGGGGCCCCGACAGAGAACACTGAAGCTTTCTTT. The encoded protein is CASSGAPTENTEAFF.

The table lists this clone with a few counts. V gene TRBV9 combines with J gene TRBJ2-7; 7 bases agree with TRBD1. The CDR3 is 15 amino acids. V dropped 0 bases and J dropped 1; count of bases not matched to a gene: 4. The germline V gene has CDR1 SGDLS and CDR2 YYNGEE. The CDR3 spells CASSVASGQSYEQYF. In DNA, the CDR3 is TGTGCCAGCAGCGTAGCGTCGGGACAGTCCTACGAGCAGTACTTC.

This clone was counted only a few times. The gene calls are TRBV6-1 and TRBJ1-2, with 8 nucleotides matching TRBD1. The V gene's germline CDR1 is MNHNS and CDR2 SASEGT. This CDR3 is 13 amino acids long. V dropped 5 bases and J dropped 9; count of bases not matched to a gene: 8. The CDR3 sequence is CASSPGQGGSYTF. For the CDR3, the DNA is TGTGCCAGCAGTCCAGGACAGGGAGGTAGCTACACCTTC.

The chain employs TRBV30 and TRBJ2-7; the D gene is possibly TRBD2 (5 bases). CDR3 length equals 12 residues. V lost 2 bases and J lost 3, with 8 bases in between. Germline CDR1 reads GTSNPN; CDR2 reads SVGIG (reference sequence). CDR3 residues: CAWSSGFYEQYF. DNA for the CDR3: TGTGCCTGGAGTTCGGGGTTCTACGAGCAGTACTTC. Full variable domain (missing parts from reference TRBV30 and TRBJ2-7): SQTIHQWPATLVQPVGSPLSLECTVEGTSNPNLYWYRQAAGRGLQLLFYSVGIGQISSEVPQNLSASRPQDRQFILSSKKLLLSDSGFYLCAWSSGFYEQYFGPGTRLTVT.

The sample holds a few counts of this clone. The chain is built from TRBV10-3 and TRBJ2-1; 11 bases match TRBD1. Looked up from germline, CDR1 is ENHRY and CDR2 is SYGVKD. This CDR3 has 15 residues. The junction had 10 bases not matched to a gene; V was cut back by 7 bases and J by 8 bases. CDR3: CAITRRTGGEDEQFF. CDR3 sequence (DNA): TGTGCCATCACCCGTAGGACAGGGGGCGAGGATGAGCAGTTCTTC.

The chain recombines TRBV7-9 with TRBJ2-1; TRBD2 aligns across 7 bases. This CDR3 region has 15 residues. Germline V lookup: CDR1 SEHNR, CDR2 FQNEAQ (reference sequence). With V trimmed by 4 bases and J by 6 bases, 9 bases remained unmatched. The CDR3 nucleotides are TGTGCCAGCAGCTCCATCCAACTAGCGAGCAATGAGCAGTTCTTC. Its translation is CASSSIQLASNEQFF.

This rearrangement joins TRBV19 to TRBJ2-5; D gene uncertain. Germline loops: CDR1 LNHDA, CDR2 SQIVND (reference sequence). CDR3 size: 13 residues. V shed 3 bases and J shed 0 bases, with 5 bases lying between them. The CDR3 DNA reads as TGTGCCAGTAGTATTCCGTACCAAGAGACCCAGTACTTC. This codes for CASSIPYQETQYF.

This rearrangement joins TRBV15 to TRBJ2-7, with a weak D call TRBD2 (6 bases). Germline V gene lookup returns CDR1 LNHNV and CDR2 YYDKDF (reference sequence). There are 14 residues in the CDR3. Trimming cost V 1 base and J 3 bases, with 10 bases left between them. This CDR3 is CATSRGLASYEQYF. The DNA of the CDR3 is TGTGCCACCAGCAGAGGCCTAGCGAGCTACGAGCAGTACTTC.

There are a few counts of this clone. The chain combines TRBV28 with TRBJ1-5; D is ambiguous. The V end was cut by 7 bases, the J end by 1 base, with 14 bases between. Looked up from germline, CDR1 is MDHEN and CDR2 is SYDVKM. This CDR3 comprises 15 residues. The CDR3 DNA reads as TGTGCCAGCACGCCATCGGTCGGGAGCAATCAGCCCCAGCATTTT. As protein: CASTPSVGSNQPQHF.

This clone was observed a few times. This sequence joins TRBV7-3 and TRBJ2-3; 9 bases match TRBD1. Germline lookup yields CDR1 SGHTA and CDR2 FQGTGA. The junction had 7 bases not matched to a gene; V was cut back by 6 bases and J by 6 bases. CDR3 size: 14 residues. This CDR3 is CASSRGTGPDTQYF. CDR3 in DNA: TGTGCCAGCAGTCGGGGGACAGGGCCCGATACGCAGTATTTT.

This clone has a handful of counts. This chain connects TRBV29-1 to TRBJ1-2; D is unresolved. V lost 4 bases and J 3 bases, leaving 6 bases between the germline ends. From germline, CDR1 is SQVTM and CDR2 ANQGSEA. The CDR3 spans 11 residues. This CDR3 is CSVVSDYGYTF. The CDR3 nucleotides read TGCAGCGTTGTTAGTGACTATGGCTACACCTTC.

The chain has TRBV28 and TRBJ2-1, with D perhaps matching TRBD2 (6 bases). CDR1 is MDHEN, CDR2 SYDVKM, per germline. This CDR3 has 13 amino acids. V lost 6 bases, J lost 9 bases, and 15 bases lay in between. DNA of the CDR3: TGTGCCAGCAGGTCGGAGGGAGTGTCTGAGCAGTTCTTC. Protein sequence: CASRSEGVSEQFF.